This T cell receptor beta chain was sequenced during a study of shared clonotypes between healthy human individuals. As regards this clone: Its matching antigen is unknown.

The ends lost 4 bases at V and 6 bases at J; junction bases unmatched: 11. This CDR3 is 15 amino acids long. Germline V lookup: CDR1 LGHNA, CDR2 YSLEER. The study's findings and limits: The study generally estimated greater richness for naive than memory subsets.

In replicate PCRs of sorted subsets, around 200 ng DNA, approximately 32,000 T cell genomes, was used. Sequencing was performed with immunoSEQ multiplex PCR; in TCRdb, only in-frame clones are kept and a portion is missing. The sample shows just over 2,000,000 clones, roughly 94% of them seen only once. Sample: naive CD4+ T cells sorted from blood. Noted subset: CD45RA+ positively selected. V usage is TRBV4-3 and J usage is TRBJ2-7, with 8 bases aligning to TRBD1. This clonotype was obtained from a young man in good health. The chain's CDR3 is CASSRFQGAGSEQYF. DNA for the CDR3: TGCGCCAGCAGCCGCTTCCAGGGGGCCGGTTCCGAGCAGTACTTC.